Each of the 7 T cell receptor beta chains below was sequenced from the same sample in a study of T-cell memory formation after mild COVID-19. TCRdb passed the 5' RACE reads through MiXCR, listing each CDR3 protein once. This sample has approximately 180,000 distinct CDR3 sequences, with about a sixth found just once. Sequencing used PBMCs or a T cell subset sorted from them (not recorded which). Receptor source: an adult woman who had mild COVID-19 (a few samples of this study predate the infection). Cell type and time point are not known.

The chain links TRBV18 to TRBJ2-7; 15 nucleotides agree with TRBD2. Trimming took 5 bases from V and 7 from J; bases not matched to a gene: 21. CDR1 and CDR2 (germline): KGHSH, LQKENI. The CDR3 has 20 residues. CDR3 nucleotides: TGTGCCAGCTCAAACCTCGGACAGAGACGGACTAGCGGGAGGGCCAATGAGCAGTACTTC. As protein: CASSNLGQRRTSGRANEQYF. The complete variable domain, with remaining parts taken from reference TRBV18 and TRBJ2-7, reads NAGVMQNPRHLVRRRGQEARLRCSPMKGHSHVYWYRQLPEEGLKFMVYLQKENIIDESGMPKERFSAEFPKEGPSILRIQQVVRGDSAAYFCASSNLGQRRTSGRANEQYFGPGTRLTVT.

The rearrangement links TRBV7-9 to TRBJ2-2; 10 bases are a match to TRBD2. This CDR3 has 15 amino acids. Germline CDR1 and CDR2: SEHNR and FQNEAQ (reference sequence). V gave up 5 bases and J gave up 6 bases; unmatched junction bases: 6. The CDR3 DNA is TGTGCCAGCAGCCCTAGCGGGGGAAGGCCCGGGGAGCTGTTTTTT. As protein: CASSPSGGRPGELFF.

The genes are TRBV5-1 and TRBJ1-1, with a tentative D call TRBD1 (5 bases). Trimming took 0 bases from V and 5 from J, leaving 14 bases between them. Germline V CDR1 and CDR2: SGHRS, YFSETQ. The CDR3 consists of 15 residues. This chain's CDR3 is CASSLEGATETEAFF. CDR3 DNA: TGCGCCAGCAGCTTGGAAGGGGCCACAGAGACTGAAGCTTTCTTT.

The V and J genes are TRBV27 and TRBJ2-7, with D perhaps matching TRBD1 (7 bases). CDR1 is MNHEY and CDR2 is SMNVEV in the germline V gene (reference sequence). The CDR3 has 16 amino acids. V lost 8 bases and J 4 bases, leaving 24 bases between the germline ends. The CDR3 bases are TGTGCCAGCGGTTACAGACAGGGAGGTTGGCGATACGAGCAGTACTTC. This gives the protein CASGYRQGGWRYEQYF.

This clonotype was counted a few times. This chain's CDR3 is CATSPGTGDSEKLFF. The CDR3 DNA follows: TGTGCCACCAGTCCCGGGACAGGAGACAGTGAAAAACTGTTTTTT. The gene calls are TRBV24-1 and TRBJ1-4, with 8 positions matching TRBD1. Germline trimming cut 6 bases from V and 7 bases from J; bases unmatched to any gene: 9. The CDR3 spans 15 residues. CDR1 and CDR2 (germline): KGHDR, SFDVKD.

This clonotype was picked up many times. The rearrangement uses TRBV29-1 and TRBJ2-3; D not certain. Between the trimmed V and J ends, which lost 7 bases and 6 bases, there was a span of 8 bases. The CDR3 has 10 amino acids. CDR1 and CDR2 from the germline V gene are SQVTM and ANQGSEA. In nucleotides, the CDR3 is TGCAGCGCAATTGCCGATACGCAGTATTTT. Its protein is CSAIADTQYF.

V is TRBV9 and J is TRBJ1-6; maybe TRBD1 (5 bases). The V end lost 4 bases, the J end lost 8 bases, and 16 bases lay between the germline ends. The length of the CDR3 is 15 residues. The germline gives CDR1 SGDLS, CDR2 YYNGEE. CDR3: CASSSTGKRDSPLHF. As DNA, the CDR3 is TGTGCCAGCAGCTCAACAGGAAAAAGGGATTCACCCCTCCACTTT. Based on the CDR3 plus reference TRBV9 and TRBJ1-6, the full variable domain is DSGVTQTPKHLITATGQRVTLRCSPRSGDLSVYWYQQSLDQGLQFLIQYYNGEERAKGNILERFSAQQFPDLHSELNLSSLELGDSALYFCASSSTGKRDSPLHFGNGTRLTVT.